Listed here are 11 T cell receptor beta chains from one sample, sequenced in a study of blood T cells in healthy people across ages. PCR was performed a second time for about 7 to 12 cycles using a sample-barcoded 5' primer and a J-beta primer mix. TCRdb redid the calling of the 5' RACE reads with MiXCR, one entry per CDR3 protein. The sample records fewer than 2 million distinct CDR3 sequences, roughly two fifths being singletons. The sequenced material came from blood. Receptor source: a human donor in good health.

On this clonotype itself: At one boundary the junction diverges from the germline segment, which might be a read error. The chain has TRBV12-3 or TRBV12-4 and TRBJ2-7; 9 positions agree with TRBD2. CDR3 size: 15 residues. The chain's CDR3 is CASSLAGPYSYEQYF. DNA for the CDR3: TGTGCCAGCAGTCTAGCGGGGCCCTACTCCTACGAGCAGTACTTC.

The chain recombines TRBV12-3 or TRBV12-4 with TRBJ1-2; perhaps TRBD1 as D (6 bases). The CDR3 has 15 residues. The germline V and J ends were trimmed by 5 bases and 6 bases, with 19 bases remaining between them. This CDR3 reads CASSNTGTPFNGYTF. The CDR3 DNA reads TGTGCCAGCAGTAATACCGGGACACCTTTCAATGGCTACACCTTC.

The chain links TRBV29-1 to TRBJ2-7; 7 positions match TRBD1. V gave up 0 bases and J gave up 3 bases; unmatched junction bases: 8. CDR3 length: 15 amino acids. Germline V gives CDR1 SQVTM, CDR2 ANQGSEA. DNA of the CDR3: TGCAGCGTTGAAGACACGACAGGGTTGTTCTACGAGCAGTACTTC. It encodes CSVEDTTGLFYEQYF.

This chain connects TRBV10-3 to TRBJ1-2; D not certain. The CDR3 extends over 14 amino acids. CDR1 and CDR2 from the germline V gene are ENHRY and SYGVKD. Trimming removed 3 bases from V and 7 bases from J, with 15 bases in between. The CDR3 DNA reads TGTGCCATCAGTGATGGGCCCAGGCACGGTGGCTACACCTTC. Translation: CAISDGPRHGGYTF.

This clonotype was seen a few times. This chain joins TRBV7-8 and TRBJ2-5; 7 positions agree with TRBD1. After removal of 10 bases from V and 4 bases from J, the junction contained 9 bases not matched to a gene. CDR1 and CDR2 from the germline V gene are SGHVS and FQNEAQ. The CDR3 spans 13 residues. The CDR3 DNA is TGTGCCACTACGGGACAGACTTTAGAGACCCAGTACTTC. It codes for CATTGQTLETQYF.

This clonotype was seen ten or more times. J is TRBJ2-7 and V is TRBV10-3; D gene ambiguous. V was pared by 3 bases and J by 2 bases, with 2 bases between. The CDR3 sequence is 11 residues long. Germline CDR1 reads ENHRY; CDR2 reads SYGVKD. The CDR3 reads CAISETYEQYF. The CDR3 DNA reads TGTGCCATCAGTGAAACCTACGAGCAGTACTTC.

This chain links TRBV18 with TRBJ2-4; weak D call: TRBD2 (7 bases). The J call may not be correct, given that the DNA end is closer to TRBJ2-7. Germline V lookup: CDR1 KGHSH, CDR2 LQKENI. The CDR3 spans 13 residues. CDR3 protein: CASSFEGGDEQYF. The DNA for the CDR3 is TGTGCCAGCTCCTTTGAGGGGGGGGACGAGCAGTACTTC.

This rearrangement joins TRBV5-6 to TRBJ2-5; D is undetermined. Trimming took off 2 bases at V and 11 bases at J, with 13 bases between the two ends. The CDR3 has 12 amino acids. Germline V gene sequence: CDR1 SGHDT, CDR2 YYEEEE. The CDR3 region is CASSLRFNEQYF. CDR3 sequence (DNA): TGTGCCAGCAGCTTAAGGTTCAATGAGCAGTACTTC.

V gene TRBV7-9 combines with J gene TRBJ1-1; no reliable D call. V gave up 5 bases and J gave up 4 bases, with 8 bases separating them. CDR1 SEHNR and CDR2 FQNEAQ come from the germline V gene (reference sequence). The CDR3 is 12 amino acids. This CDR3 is CASSNDRTEAFF. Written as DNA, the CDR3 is TGTGCCAGCAGCAACGACCGCACTGAAGCTTTCTTT.

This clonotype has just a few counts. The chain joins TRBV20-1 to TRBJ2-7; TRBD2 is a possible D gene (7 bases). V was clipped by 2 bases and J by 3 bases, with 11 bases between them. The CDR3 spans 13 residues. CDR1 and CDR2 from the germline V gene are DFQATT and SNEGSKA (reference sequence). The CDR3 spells CSARRGANYEQYF. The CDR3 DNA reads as TGCAGTGCTAGACGGGGGGCGAACTACGAGCAGTACTTC.

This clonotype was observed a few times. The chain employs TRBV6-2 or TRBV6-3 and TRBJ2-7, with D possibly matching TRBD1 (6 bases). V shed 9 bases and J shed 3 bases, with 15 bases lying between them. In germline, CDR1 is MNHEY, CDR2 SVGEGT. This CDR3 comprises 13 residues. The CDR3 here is CASLRDTNYEQYF. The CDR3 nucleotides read TGTGCCAGTCTCCGGGACACCAACTACGAGCAGTACTTC.